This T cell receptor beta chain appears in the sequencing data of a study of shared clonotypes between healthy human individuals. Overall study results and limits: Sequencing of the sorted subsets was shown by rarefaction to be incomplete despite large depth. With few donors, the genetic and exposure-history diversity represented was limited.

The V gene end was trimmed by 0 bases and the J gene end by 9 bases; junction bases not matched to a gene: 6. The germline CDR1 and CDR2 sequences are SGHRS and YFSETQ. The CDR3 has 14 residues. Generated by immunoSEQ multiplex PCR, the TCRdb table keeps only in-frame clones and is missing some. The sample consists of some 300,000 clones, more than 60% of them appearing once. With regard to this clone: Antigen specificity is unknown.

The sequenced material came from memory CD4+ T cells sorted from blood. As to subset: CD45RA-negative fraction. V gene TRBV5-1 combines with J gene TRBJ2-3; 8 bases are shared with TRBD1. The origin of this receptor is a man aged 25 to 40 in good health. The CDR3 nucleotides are TGCGCCAGCAGCTTGGGGGGACAGGCGGTAACGCAGTATTTT. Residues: CASSLGGQAVTQYF.